The 21 T cell receptor beta chains below all came from one sample that was sequenced in a study of T cell responses to AZD1222 COVID-19 vaccine. Some clones are missing from TCRdb's copy, which holds only in-frame ones; the method was immunoSEQ multiplex PCR. The sample has 75,000 to 100,000 clones, around 89% seen once. The sample was peripheral blood, taken on day 0 of AZD1222 vaccination. These receptors were collected from an adult in good health.

The chain is built from TRBV27 and TRBJ1-6, with D maybe TRBD1 (6 bases). The germline V gene has CDR1 MNHEY and CDR2 SMNVEV (reference sequence). Trimming took 5 bases from V and 6 from J, leaving 17 bases between them. The CDR3 covers 16 residues. The DNA of the CDR3 is TGTGCCAGCAGTCGGGGGGGGACATCGATTAATTCACCCCTCCACTTT. Amino acids: CASSRGGTSINSPLHF.

The chain is built from TRBV28 and TRBJ2-2; the D call may be TRBD1 or TRBD2 (5 bases each). CDR3 length: 18 amino acids. Germline CDR1 and CDR2: MDHEN and SYDVKM. V lost 2 bases to trimming and J lost 0 bases, with 16 bases between them. The CDR3 here is CASSLVLGRRTNTGELFF. In DNA form, the CDR3 reads TGTGCCAGCAGTTTAGTCTTGGGACGGAGGACGAACACCGGGGAGCTGTTTTTT.

This chain joins TRBV5-1 and TRBJ1-4; TRBD1 might be the D (6 bases). Per the germline V gene, CDR1 is SGHRS and CDR2 is YFSETQ. The CDR3 is made up of 14 amino acids. The germline V and J ends were trimmed by 2 bases and 4 bases, with 9 bases remaining between them. This CDR3 reads CASSLTGINEKLFF. In nucleotides, the CDR3 is TGCGCCAGCAGCTTAACAGGGATTAATGAAAAACTGTTTTTT.

The chain links TRBV5-5 to TRBJ1-2, with D possibly TRBD1 on 5 matching bases. Trimming cost V 2 bases and J 4 bases, with 15 bases left between them. This CDR3 is 15 amino acids long. Germline CDR1 SGHKS, CDR2 YYEKEE (reference sequence). DNA of the CDR3: TGTGCCAGCAGCTTTGACAGCCTTAGACTCTATGGCTACACCTTC. The encoded protein is CASSFDSLRLYGYTF.

This chain uses TRBV28 with TRBJ2-6, with unresolved D. V was shortened by 6 bases and J by 0 bases, with 9 bases between the two germline ends. Germline V gene data show CDR1 as MDHEN and CDR2 as SYDVKM. This CDR3 has 15 residues. CDR3 coding DNA: TGTGCCAGCAGACAACGGATCTCTGGGGCCAACGTCCTGACTTTC. It translates to CASRQRISGANVLTF.

CDR3 protein: CATSPGGLNTEAFF. As DNA, the CDR3 is TGTGCCACCTCCCCAGGGGGTCTGAACACTGAAGCTTTCTTT. V gene TRBV11-2 combines with J gene TRBJ1-1, with 7 bases matching TRBD1. This CDR3 is 14 amino acids long. CDR1 and CDR2 from the germline V gene are SGHAT and FQNNGV. V lost 10 bases, J lost 0 bases, and 8 bases stayed unmatched.

This clone is medium-sized in the sample. The chain uses TRBV12-3 or TRBV12-4 and TRBJ1-1, with a possible D match to TRBD1 (5 bases). CDR3 length: 12 amino acids. Trimming removed 2 bases from V and 6 bases from J, with 7 bases in between. CDR3 region: CASSLRGPEAFF. CDR3 bases: TGTGCCAGCAGTTTAAGGGGTCCTGAAGCTTTCTTT.

The V and J genes are TRBV30 and TRBJ2-2; the D is unclear. V was trimmed by 3 bases and J by 3 bases, leaving 5 bases between them. Looked up from germline, CDR1 is GTSNPN and CDR2 is SVGIG (reference sequence). This CDR3 contains 12 residues. This chain's CDR3 is CAWRQYTGELFF. The CDR3 DNA is TGTGCCTGGAGACAGTACACCGGGGAGCTGTTTTTT.

A word on this clone: This specimen includes other DNA sequences encoding the same CDR3. The rearrangement links TRBV30 to TRBJ2-5; D uncertain. Germline CDR1 and CDR2: GTSNPN and SVGIG (reference sequence). The CDR3 contains 13 residues. Trimming removed 0 bases at V and 3 bases at J, with 8 bases between. CDR3 protein: CAWSVRREETQYF. CDR3 in DNA: TGTGCCTGGAGTGTACGCAGAGAAGAGACCCAGTACTTC.

This clone was counted only a few times. J is TRBJ2-7 and V is TRBV10-3; D might be TRBD2 (6 bases). Germline-derived CDR1 and CDR2 are ENHRY and SYGVKD. Deletions cut 8 bases from V and 3 bases from J, with 8 bases between. This CDR3 has 11 amino acids. CDR3 loop: CAIGGSYEQYF. CDR3 in DNA: TGTGCCATCGGAGGGAGCTACGAGCAGTACTTC.

CDR3 sequence: CASGGLGAFF. CDR3 DNA: TGTGCCAGCGGTGGTTTGGGAGCTTTCTTT. The chain carries TRBV5-8 and TRBJ1-1; D gene unclear. This CDR3 contains 10 residues. V lost 7 bases and J lost 10, with 11 bases in between. Germline assignment: CDR1 SGHTS and CDR2 YDEGEE.

The chain's CDR3 is CASSITGNTEAFF. The CDR3 nucleotides are TGTGCCAGTAGTATAACGGGGAACACTGAAGCTTTCTTT. The V and J genes are TRBV19 and TRBJ1-1, with no clear D. Germline V lookup: CDR1 LNHDA, CDR2 SQIVND (reference sequence). CDR3 length equals 13 residues. Trimming shortened V by 2 bases and J by 1 base, and 5 bases separated the two germline ends.

The rearrangement uses TRBV30 and TRBJ2-1; 8 bases line up with TRBD2. The CDR3 consists of 15 residues. The J segment lost 8 bases and the V segment lost 0 bases, leaving 9 bases of the junction unmatched. Germline CDR1 reads GTSNPN; CDR2 reads SVGIG (reference sequence). CDR3 region: CAWSVPGGTLDEQFF. CDR3 DNA: TGTGCCTGGAGTGTACCGGGAGGGACTCTGGATGAGCAGTTCTTC. Looking up the rest from reference TRBV30 and TRBJ2-1 gives the full variable domain: SQTIHQWPATLVQPVGSPLSLECTVEGTSNPNLYWYRQAAGRGLQLLFYSVGIGQISSEVPQNLSASRPQDRQFILSSKKLLLSDSGFYLCAWSVPGGTLDEQFFGPGTRLTVL.

The V gene is TRBV27, the J gene TRBJ1-1; no definite D call. The CDR3 consists of 15 residues. The germline V gene encodes CDR1 MNHEY and CDR2 SMNVEV (reference sequence). Trimming removed 1 base from V and 0 bases from J, with 9 bases in between. The CDR3 nucleotides read TGTGCCAGCAGTTTATTGGGCGGAATGAACACTGAAGCTTTCTTT. Its protein is CASSLLGGMNTEAFF.

The chain uses TRBV13 and TRBJ2-5; D ambiguous. The CDR3 is made up of 13 amino acids. Between the trimmed V and J ends, which lost 2 bases and 2 bases, there was a span of 6 bases. Germline CDR1 PRHDT, CDR2 FYEKMQ (reference sequence). As DNA, the CDR3 is TGTGCCAGCAGCTTAAGTCCTCAAGAGACCCAGTACTTC. Translating it yields CASSLSPQETQYF.

The chain carries TRBV7-2 and TRBJ2-7; D is possibly TRBD1 (5 bases). This CDR3 is 15 amino acids long. The V gene's germline CDR1 is SGHTA and CDR2 FQGNSA. Trimming cost V 1 base and J 2 bases, with 12 bases left between them. The CDR3 here is CASSLGQGNTYEQYF. The CDR3 region has the DNA TGTGCCAGCAGCTTAGGGCAGGGTAATACCTACGAGCAGTACTTC. The full variable domain, in which reference TRBV7-2 and TRBJ2-7 provide the parts outside the CDR3, is GAGVSQSPSNKVTEKGKDVELRCDPISGHTALYWYRQSLGQGLEFLIYFQGNSAPDKSGLPSDRFSAERTGGSVSTLTIQRTQQEDSAVYLCASSLGQGNTYEQYFGPGTRLTVT.

CDR3 residues: CASSQGAGNRFTEAFF. CDR3 nucleotide sequence: TGTGCCAGCAGCCAAGGGGCAGGGAATAGATTCACTGAAGCTTTCTTT. J is TRBJ1-1 and V is TRBV3-1 (or the pseudogene TRBV3-2), with D possibly TRBD1 on 5 matching bases. This CDR3 region has 16 residues. CDR1 is LGHDT, CDR2 YNNKEL, per germline (reference sequence). The V end lost 1 base, the J end lost 4 bases, and 16 bases lay between the germline ends.

V usage is TRBV7-9 and J usage is TRBJ1-3; a weak D match, TRBD1 (6 bases). The V end was cut by 5 bases, the J end by 2 bases, with 16 bases between. CDR3 length equals 16 residues. Germline loops: CDR1 SEHNR, CDR2 FQNEAQ (reference sequence). The CDR3 protein is CASSPPAGAAGNTIYF. CDR3 DNA: TGTGCCAGCAGCCCCCCCGCAGGGGCAGCTGGAAACACCATATATTTT.

J is TRBJ1-3 and V is TRBV19; D gene uncertain. Germline assignment: CDR1 LNHDA and CDR2 SQIVND (reference sequence). Trimming stripped 7 bases from V and 0 bases from J, with 10 bases between. The CDR3 is 14 residues long. The CDR3 DNA follows: TGTGCCAGTATTAGGCGAAGCTCTGGAAACACCATATATTTT. It encodes CASIRRSSGNTIYF. The whole variable domain, remainder taken from reference TRBV19 and TRBJ1-3, is DGGITQSPKYLFRKEGQNVTLSCEQNLNHDAMYWYRQDPGQGLRLIYYSQIVNDFQKGDIAEGYSVSREKKESFPLTVTSAQKNPTAFYLCASIRRSSGNTIYFGEGSWLTVV.

This clone was recorded only once. This sequence joins TRBV19 and TRBJ1-5; no firm D call. The germline V gene has CDR1 LNHDA and CDR2 SQIVND (reference sequence). The CDR3 consists of 14 residues. Deletions cut 7 bases from V and 5 bases from J, with 15 bases between. The CDR3: CASTPLTDHQPQHF. For the CDR3, the DNA is TGTGCCAGTACCCCCCTCACCGATCATCAGCCCCAGCATTTT.

V is TRBV13 and J is TRBJ2-7, with D perhaps matching TRBD2 (7 bases). CDR1 is PRHDT, CDR2 FYEKMQ, per germline (reference sequence). This CDR3 contains 15 residues. Between the trimmed V and J ends, which lost 5 bases and 4 bases, there was a span of 18 bases. The chain's CDR3 is CASSPRGGGPYEQYF. The CDR3, as DNA: TGTGCCAGCAGCCCCCGGGGCGGGGGCCCTTACGAGCAGTACTTC.